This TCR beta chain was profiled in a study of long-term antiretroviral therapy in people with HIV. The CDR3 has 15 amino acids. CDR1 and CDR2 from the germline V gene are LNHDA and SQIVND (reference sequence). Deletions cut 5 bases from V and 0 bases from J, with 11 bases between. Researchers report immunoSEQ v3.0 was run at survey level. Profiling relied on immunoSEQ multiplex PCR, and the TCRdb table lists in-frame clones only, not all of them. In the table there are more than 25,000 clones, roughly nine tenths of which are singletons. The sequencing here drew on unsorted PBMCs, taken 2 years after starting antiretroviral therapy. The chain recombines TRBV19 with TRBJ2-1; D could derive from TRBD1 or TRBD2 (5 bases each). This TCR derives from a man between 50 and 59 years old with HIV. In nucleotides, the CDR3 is TGTGCCAGTAGTCCGGGGCAGAGCTCCTACAATGAGCAGTTCTTC. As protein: CASSPGQSSYNEQFF.